The 11 T cell receptor beta chains reported below all come from one sample, sequenced in a study of radiotherapy plus CTLA-4 blockade in lung cancer. The repertoire was sequenced with immunoSEQ multiplex PCR; TCRdb's copy has only in-frame clones and lacks some. The profile shows some 110,000 clones, about 83% of them singletons. Sample: peripheral blood, taken from a patient treated with radiotherapy plus ipilimumab. Receptors were obtained from a human donor with non-small cell lung cancer that progressed on radiotherapy plus ipilimumab. Some clones in this sample may be carry-over from other donors' samples.

J is TRBJ2-1 and V is TRBV4-3, with D uncertain. This CDR3 is built from 15 residues. Germline V CDR1 and CDR2: LGHNA, YSLEER. Trimming stripped 5 bases from V and 0 bases from J, with 11 bases between. This CDR3 reads CASSAGSSSYNEQFF. CDR3 in DNA: TGCGCCAGCAGCGCCGGATCTAGCTCCTACAATGAGCAGTTCTTC.

This chain links TRBV11-3 with TRBJ2-7, with TRBD2 matching 11 bases. The trim removed 5 bases at V and 0 bases at J, leaving 6 bases unmatched. CDR1 is SGHNT and CDR2 is YENEEA in the germline V gene. The CDR3 spans 16 residues. CDR3 sequence (DNA): TGTGCCAGCAGCCCAGAAGGGACTAGCGGCTCCTACGAGCAGTACTTC. Amino acid sequence: CASSPEGTSGSYEQYF.

The rearrangement joins TRBV5-4 to TRBJ1-4, with D tentatively TRBD1 (5 bases). V shed 4 bases and J shed 3 bases, with 13 bases lying between them. Germline lookup yields CDR1 SGHNT and CDR2 YYREEE (reference sequence). The CDR3 runs to 15 residues. The chain's CDR3 is CASSLRGRANEKLFF. In nucleotides, the CDR3 is TGTGCCAGCAGCCTCCGGGGCAGGGCTAATGAAAAACTGTTTTTT.

The chain links TRBV5-1 to TRBJ2-3; 9 nucleotides match TRBD1. The CDR3 spans 15 residues. Germline CDR1 is SGHRS and CDR2 is YFSETQ. The V gene end was trimmed by 4 bases and the J gene end by 8 bases; junction bases not matched to a gene: 11. The DNA of the CDR3 is TGCGCCAGCAGCCCCCCGGGACAGGGTAGGTTTACGCAGTATTTT. It yields the protein CASSPPGQGRFTQYF.

This clone was seen a handful of times. The V call is TRBV19, the J call TRBJ2-1, with 13 bases fitting TRBD2. Germline values: CDR1 LNHDA, CDR2 SQIVND (reference sequence). CDR3 length: 16 amino acids. Germline trimming cut 6 bases from V and 2 bases from J; bases unmatched to any gene: 4. The CDR3 DNA reads TGTGCCAGTAGCTCCGGACTAGCGGGGGCCTACAATGAGCAGTTCTTC. Protein product: CASSSGLAGAYNEQFF.

V is TRBV25-1 and J is TRBJ1-2, with D possibly being TRBD1 (6 bases). The CDR3 loop spans 14 amino acids. Germline lookup yields CDR1 MGHDK and CDR2 SYGVNS. V was pared by 3 bases and J by 4 bases, with 12 bases between. The CDR3 nucleotides read TGTGCCAGCAGTGACAGACAGGTGCTCTATGGCTACACCTTC. Residues: CASSDRQVLYGYTF.

The chain's CDR3 is CASSIDRGRGAEQFF. The CDR3 nucleotides are TGTGCCAGTAGTATAGACAGGGGCCGGGGGGCCGAGCAGTTCTTC. The V and J genes are TRBV19 and TRBJ2-1; the D gene is possibly TRBD2 (7 bases). This CDR3 spans 15 amino acids. V was trimmed by 0 bases and J by 10 bases, leaving 16 bases between them. Germline V CDR1 and CDR2: LNHDA, SQIVND (reference sequence).

The chain carries TRBV2 and TRBJ1-2, with 9 bases that match TRBD1. The CDR3 is made up of 16 amino acids. Germline V lookup: CDR1 SNHLY, CDR2 FYNNEI. Trimming took 6 bases from V and 2 from J; bases not matched to a gene: 10. CDR3 protein: CASSEITGGENYGYTF. The CDR3 bases are TGTGCCAGCAGCGAGATTACAGGGGGCGAGAACTATGGCTACACCTTC.

The genes are TRBV5-4 and TRBJ1-2, with D perhaps matching TRBD1 (6 bases). Per germline, CDR1 SGHNT and CDR2 YYREEE (reference sequence). The CDR3 contains 12 residues. V was trimmed by 9 bases and J by 8 bases, leaving 17 bases between them. CDR3 amino acids: CATSLGARGYTF. The CDR3 DNA reads TGTGCCACTTCACTGGGGGCGCGGGGCTACACCTTC.

The chain combines TRBV5-1 with TRBJ2-3; D is ambiguous. In germline, CDR1 is SGHRS, CDR2 YFSETQ. The V end was cut by 4 bases, the J end by 4 bases, with 13 bases between. The CDR3 consists of 14 residues. The CDR3 DNA reads TGCGCCAGCAGCGTAACGACACCCTCAGATACGCAGTATTTT. Protein sequence: CASSVTTPSDTQYF.

The chain carries TRBV5-1 and TRBJ1-6, with a tentative D call TRBD1 (6 bases). The CDR3 consists of 16 residues. Germline V lookup: CDR1 SGHRS, CDR2 YFSETQ. V was trimmed by 0 bases and J by 14 bases, leaving 21 bases between them. CDR3 DNA sequence: TGCGCCAGCAGCTTGGGGGCAGGCAGGGGATTTAGGGCCCTCCACTTT. Translation: CASSLGAGRGFRALHF. Based on the CDR3 plus reference TRBV5-1 and TRBJ1-6, the full variable domain is KAGVTQTPRYLIKTRGQQVTLSCSPISGHRSVSWYQQTPGQGLQFLFEYFSETQRNKGNFPGRFSGRQFSNSRSEMNVSTLELGDSALYLCASSLGAGRGFRALHFGNGTRLTVT.